These 15 T cell receptor beta chains came from one sample sequenced in a study of T cells in Graves' hyperthyroidism and ophthalmopathy. The source material, RNA transcripts, was used to amplify TCR beta CDR3 regions. The HTBI primer set served for first-round RT-PCR of the TCR CDR3. TCRdb re-called the multiplex PCR reads with MiXCR, one entry per CDR3 protein. This sample has roughly 290,000 distinct CDR3 sequences, with roughly 15% found just once. The sample comprised blood. The receptors here all came from a woman aged 25 to 39 with Graves' hyperthyroidism that later progressed to Graves' ophthalmopathy.

This clonotype occurred many times. J is TRBJ1-5 and V is TRBV20-1; 9 nucleotides match TRBD1. After removal of 4 bases from V and 3 bases from J, the junction contained 7 bases not matched to a gene. Looked up from germline, CDR1 is DFQATT and CDR2 is SNEGSKA (reference sequence). The CDR3 is 15 residues long. CDR3 amino acids: CSAIGGQGDNQPQHF. The DNA for the CDR3 is TGCAGTGCTATTGGGGGACAGGGCGACAATCAGCCCCAGCATTTT.

The chain's CDR3 is CASSLESASGITDTQYF. DNA for the CDR3: TGTGCCAGCAGCTTGGAATCCGCTAGCGGGATCACAGATACGCAGTATTTT. The chain uses TRBV5-5 and TRBJ2-3; 9 positions match TRBD2. The CDR3 spans 17 residues. V trimming: 0 bases; J trimming: 2 bases; junction bases outside the gene matches: 7. Germline V gene sequence: CDR1 SGHKS, CDR2 YYEKEE (reference sequence).

This clonotype was seen at least ten times. This chain links TRBV19 with TRBJ1-5, with D possibly matching TRBD1 (6 bases). The CDR3 is made up of 15 amino acids. The germline gives CDR1 LNHDA, CDR2 SQIVND (reference sequence). Trimming shortened V by 3 bases and J by 3 bases, and 12 bases separated the two germline ends. This chain's CDR3 is CASSITGINNQPQHF. The CDR3 DNA is TGTGCCAGTAGTATCACAGGGATTAACAATCAGCCCCAGCATTTT.

This clonotype was counted many times. The gene calls are TRBV7-3 and TRBJ2-2, with TRBD2 matching 11 bases. The germline V gene has CDR1 SGHTA and CDR2 FQGTGA. The junction had 15 bases not matched to a gene; V was cut back by 1 base and J by 8 bases. The CDR3 totals 19 residues. The CDR3 DNA is TGTGCCAGCAGCTTAAGGAACCCCTCCGGACTAGCGGGTCCTGGGGAGCTGTTTTTT. Translating it yields CASSLRNPSGLAGPGELFF. Full variable domain (remainder filled in from reference TRBV7-3 and TRBJ2-2): GAGVSQTPSNKVTEKGKYVELRCDPISGHTALYWYRQSLGQGPEFLIYFQGTGAADDSGLPNDRFFAVRPEGSVSTLKIQRTERGDSAVYLCASSLRNPSGLAGPGELFFGEGSRLTVL.

This clonotype was detected ten times or more. The V call is TRBV20-1, the J call TRBJ2-7; D not resolved. The germline CDR1 and CDR2 sequences are DFQATT and SNEGSKA (reference sequence). This CDR3 has 13 amino acids. V lost 0 bases and J 5 bases, leaving 11 bases between the germline ends. For the CDR3, the DNA is TGCAGTGCTAGAGAGTCCGTGGGAAACGAGCAGTACTTC. Protein product: CSARESVGNEQYF.

This clonotype has at least ten counts. The CDR3 DNA sequence: TGTGCCAGCAGTGTAGGGCTAGCGAACACCGGGGAGCTGTTTTTT. This encodes CASSVGLANTGELFF. V gene TRBV2 combines with J gene TRBJ2-2, with D uncertain. Trimming took off 4 bases at V and 0 bases at J, with 9 bases between the two ends. CDR1 and CDR2 from the germline V gene are SNHLY and FYNNEI. This CDR3 spans 15 amino acids.

This clonotype was detected ten times or more. V usage is TRBV3-1 and J usage is TRBJ2-3, with TRBD2 matching over 12 bases. Germline values: CDR1 LGHDT, CDR2 YNNKEL (reference sequence). The CDR3 covers 16 residues. Losses at the gene ends were 4 bases for V and 4 bases for J; bases not matched to a gene: 6. In DNA form, the CDR3 reads TGTGCCAGCAGCCTGACACTAGCGGGAGGTGCAGATACGCAGTATTTT. Protein product: CASSLTLAGGADTQYF.

In this sample, this clonotype turned up many times. The genes are TRBV7-9 and TRBJ2-1; D call uncertain. V dropped 0 bases and J dropped 5 bases, with 8 bases sitting between them. The CDR3 spans 14 residues. CDR1 is SEHNR, CDR2 FQNEAQ, per germline (reference sequence). The CDR3 region is CASSLAVVHNEQFF. In DNA form, the CDR3 reads TGTGCCAGCAGCTTAGCGGTAGTGCACAATGAGCAGTTCTTC. Full variable domain (remainder filled in from reference TRBV7-9 and TRBJ2-1): DTGVSQNPRHKITKRGQNVTFRCDPISEHNRLYWYRQTLGQGPEFLTYFQNEAQLEKSRLLSDRFSAERPKGSFSTLEIQRTEQGDSAMYLCASSLAVVHNEQFFGPGTRLTVL.

In its sample, this clonotype was seen many times. The chain combines TRBV6-1 with TRBJ2-4; possibly TRBD2 for D (5 bases). CDR1 MNHNS and CDR2 SASEGT come from the germline V gene. V was trimmed by 1 base and J by 0 bases, leaving 10 bases between them. This CDR3 region has 16 residues. The CDR3 DNA follows: TGTGCCAGCAGTGAAGGGCTGGCGGGAGCCAAAAACATTCAGTACTTC. Translating it yields CASSEGLAGAKNIQYF.

The chain is built from TRBV9 and TRBJ2-6, with D unclear. Trimming stripped 0 bases from V and 0 bases from J, with 13 bases between. This CDR3 is built from 18 residues. Germline V CDR1 and CDR2: SGDLS, YYNGEE. This CDR3 reads CASSVATALDSGANVLTF. In nucleotides, the CDR3 is TGTGCCAGCAGCGTAGCCACAGCTCTAGACTCTGGGGCCAACGTCCTGACTTTC.

This clonotype was seen ten or more times. V is TRBV11-1 and J is TRBJ2-1; TRBD1 aligns across 8 bases. J lost 7 bases, V lost 3 bases, and 5 bases had no gene match. Germline CDR1 reads SGHAT; CDR2 reads FQDESV (reference sequence). This CDR3 region has 14 residues. CDR3 DNA: TGTGCCAGCAGCTTTGGGACAGGTACAAATGAGCAGTTCTTC. This sequence encodes CASSFGTGTNEQFF.

This rearrangement joins TRBV2 to TRBJ2-5; no definite D call. Trimming took 7 bases from V and 2 from J, leaving 8 bases between them. Looked up from germline, CDR1 is SNHLY and CDR2 is FYNNEI. CDR3 length equals 12 residues. The CDR3 DNA is TGTGCCAGCACGCAGAATCAAGAGACCCAGTACTTC. It codes for CASTQNQETQYF.

At least ten counts were recorded for this clonotype. The V call is TRBV28, the J call TRBJ1-1; D gene unclear. V dropped 3 bases and J dropped 4 bases, with 15 bases sitting between them. Germline CDR1 MDHEN, CDR2 SYDVKM. CDR3 size: 15 residues. CDR3 residues: CASSLRTVLGTEAFF. The CDR3 DNA is TGTGCCAGCAGTTTGCGAACAGTGCTGGGCACTGAAGCTTTCTTT.

This clonotype was detected ten times or more. The V gene is TRBV6-2 or TRBV6-3, the J gene TRBJ2-2, with unresolved D. Germline-derived CDR1 and CDR2 are MNHEY and SVGEGT. The V end lost 0 bases, the J end lost 5 bases, and 4 bases lay between the germline ends. There are 13 residues in the CDR3. The CDR3 sequence: CASSYSSTGELFF. For the CDR3, the DNA is TGTGCCAGCAGTTACTCTAGTACCGGGGAGCTGTTTTTT.

Comment on this clonotype: This may arise from a read error, as a much more abundant clone is one base away. The V gene is TRBV12-3 or TRBV12-4, the J gene TRBJ2-1; TRBD1 agrees at 11 bases. The CDR3 is 15 residues long. CDR3 sequence (DNA): TGTGCCGGCAGTTTAGGGACAGGGGGGTTCAATGAGCAGTTCTTC. This gives the protein CAGSLGTGGFNEQFF.